The rows below give T cell receptor beta chains drawn from one sample of a study of identical twins. TCRdb re-called the 5' RACE reads with MiXCR, one entry per CDR3 protein. The table has 200,000 to 250,000 distinct CDR3 sequences, over 9.5% seen once. These data were likewise used in another study, on yellow fever vaccine responses in identical twins.

Input material: memory (CD45RO+) T cells sorted from blood. All receptors derive from a woman under 30 in good health. Each CDR3 is given with its conserved first and last residue. Each record gives: J gene, clone size, V gene, CDR3 protein. Where a row states a size, it is once, few, many or the class of an expanded clone; other rows omit it.

>TRBJ2-3|.|TRBV7-2
CASSLAYTDTQYF
>TRBJ2-1|.|TRBV27
CASSLKGGLISGRWQFF
>TRBJ2-3|.|TRBV3-1
CASSQFLAGVTATDTQYF
>TRBJ2-5|.|TRBV5-1
CASSFASGETQYF
>TRBJ2-7|.|TRBV6-5
CASSYSPTVSDEQYF
>TRBJ1-5|few|TRBV5-1
CASSTGQGGQPQHF
>TRBJ2-7|few|TRBV6-5
CASSSPTLSSYEQYF
>TRBJ2-5|.|TRBV29-1
CSASGASETQYF
>TRBJ2-7|.|TRBV7-2
CASSQQQGPSYEQYF
>TRBJ2-6|.|TRBV12-3/TRBV12-4
CASSPRRNSGANVLTF
>TRBJ2-7|.|TRBV2
CASSTGVTYEQYF
>TRBJ2-5|few|TRBV28
CASSTTFEGQWETQYF
>TRBJ2-1|few|TRBV6-2/TRBV6-3
CASRPDGAYNEQFF
>TRBJ2-7|.|TRBV6-2/TRBV6-3
CASMTGGRVNEQYF
>TRBJ2-7|few|TRBV7-2
CASSYRLAGSYEQYF
>TRBJ1-2|.|TRBV12-3/TRBV12-4
CASSYGQAGYTF
>TRBJ2-7|.|TRBV3-1
CASSQARDRAGEQYF
>TRBJ2-7|.|TRBV2
CASSEGQGYYEQYF
>TRBJ1-6|.|TRBV2
CASSESRGLASPLHF
>TRBJ2-5|many|TRBV5-1
CASSLSEGLAGETQYF
>TRBJ2-7|few|TRBV3-1
CASSQDLTSGTYEQYF
>TRBJ2-1|few|TRBV11-2
CASSSEDSQMKQFF
>TRBJ2-2|few|TRBV10-3
CAIRNTINTGELFF
>TRBJ2-6|few|TRBV25-1
CASSSTSLYGANVLTF
>TRBJ2-1|.|TRBV20-1
CSARQGVNNEQFF
>TRBJ2-5|few|TRBV7-2
CASSLALMTVQETQYF
>TRBJ1-5|.|TRBV6-5
CASSSQQGHNQPQHF
>TRBJ2-1|many|TRBV12-3/TRBV12-4
CATRQGWNEQFF
>TRBJ1-5|many|TRBV15
CATSRVPRLGRELHSNQPQHF
>TRBJ1-1|.|TRBV13
CASSLGLKNTEAFF
>TRBJ2-3|few|TRBV6-5
CASSSPTRGTDTQYF
>TRBJ2-1|few|TRBV3-1
CASSQERFYNEQFF
>TRBJ2-5|.|TRBV29-1
CSVAGLFQETQYF
>TRBJ1-1|few|TRBV9
CASSVVANTEAFF
>TRBJ2-7|.|TRBV7-2
CASSPVSDPSYEQYF
>TRBJ2-1|.|TRBV5-1
CASSRGTSGLVGEQFF
>TRBJ2-1|few|TRBV28
CASSFLRDLGEQFF
>TRBJ2-7|many|TRBV7-9
CASSLGGMDYEQYF